This entry lists 3 T cell receptor beta chains sequenced from one sample in a study of T cell responses to AZD1222 COVID-19 vaccine. Assay: immunoSEQ multiplex PCR; the TCRdb copy retains only in-frame clones and omits some. The table includes approximately 68,000 clones, around 87% detected once. This specimen was peripheral blood, taken on day 0 of AZD1222 vaccination. The source is an adult in good health.

V gene TRBV13 combines with J gene TRBJ1-4, with a possible D match to TRBD1 (5 bases). The CDR3 contains 16 residues. V dropped 0 bases and J dropped 5 bases, with 13 bases sitting between them. Germline-derived CDR1 and CDR2 are PRHDT and FYEKMQ (reference sequence). The CDR3 DNA reads as TGTGCCAGCAGCTTAGGAGGACGGGGGGGAAATGAAAAACTGTTTTTT. Protein product: CASSLGGRGGNEKLFF.

The rearrangement joins TRBV5-6 to TRBJ1-4, with TRBD1 matching 7 bases. V shed 4 bases and J 8 bases; nucleotides not matched to a gene: 5. CDR1 is SGHDT, CDR2 YYEEEE, per germline. The CDR3 is 13 residues long. DNA of the CDR3: TGTGCCAGCAGCCCGGACAGGTCGGAAAAACTGTTTTTT. Protein product: CASSPDRSEKLFF.

The chain joins TRBV7-8 to TRBJ1-6; 10 bases fit TRBD1. With V trimmed by 4 bases and J by 8 bases, 11 bases remained unmatched. The germline V gene encodes CDR1 SGHVS and CDR2 FQNEAQ. This CDR3 comprises 17 residues. Written as DNA, the CDR3 is TGTGCCAGCAGCTGGCCGGGACAGGGGAGATTTGATTCACCCCTCCACTTT. Protein sequence: CASSWPGQGRFDSPLHF.